This section outlines one TCR beta chain sequence together with its context. Antigen unknown. A split of CD4+ cells into CD45RA+ naive and CD45RA-negative memory subsets was performed. The V end lost 2 bases, the J end lost 4 bases, and 9 bases lay between the germline ends. Germline V CDR1 and CDR2: SGHDT, YYEEEE. The CDR3 is 13 amino acids. This sample was included in a study of shared clonotypes between healthy human individuals. General observations from the study: Memory subsets generally showed lower estimated richness than naive subsets.

Original processing notes: Junction-only sequences without quality scores were provided by ImmunoSEQ, so filtering was different. Some clones are missing from TCRdb's copy, which holds only in-frame ones; the method was immunoSEQ multiplex PCR. V and J calls and clone size are as listed in that table; D and trimming were resolved from the DNA. The sample has over a million clones, approximately 96% seen once; the top ten hold 1% to 1.5%. This clonotype originated in a man younger than 40 in good health. This chain uses TRBV5-6 with TRBJ1-2; D uncertain. Sequencing was carried out using naive CD4+ T cells sorted from blood. Stated subset: CD45RA+ positively selected. The CDR3, as DNA: TGTGCCAGCAGCTTAAGTTATGTCTATGGCTACACCTTC. It codes for CASSLSYVYGYTF.